These 28 T cell receptor beta chains originate from one sample sequenced in a study of blood T cell repertoires in COVID-19. The table came from immunoSEQ multiplex PCR; TCRdb's copy has only in-frame clones and leaves some out. The sample includes some 300,000 clones, around 89% of them seen just once. Specimen: peripheral blood. These receptors originate from a woman aged 45 to 65 with COVID-19, enrolled during active disease.

V usage is TRBV10-3 and J usage is TRBJ2-7, with 9 bases lining up with TRBD2. Germline trimming cut 10 bases from V and 0 bases from J; bases unmatched to any gene: 4. The CDR3 extends over 13 amino acids. Germline CDR1 reads ENHRY; CDR2 reads SYGVKD. CDR3 DNA sequence: TGTGCCACCTGGACTAGCGACTCCTACGAGCAGTACTTC. Translation gives CATWTSDSYEQYF.

This chain uses TRBV2 with TRBJ1-6; 8 nucleotides line up with TRBD1. Germline CDR1 SNHLY, CDR2 FYNNEI. With 9 bases clipped from V and 7 bases from J, the junction kept 8 bases outside the gene matches. The CDR3 has 14 amino acids. The CDR3: CASRDRYSNSPLHF. CDR3 in DNA: TGTGCCAGTAGGGACAGGTACTCCAATTCACCCCTCCACTTT.

This chain joins TRBV18 and TRBJ2-4; TRBD1 matches at 9 bases. The CDR3 extends over 14 amino acids. Germline values: CDR1 KGHSH, CDR2 LQKENI. Trimming removed 2 bases from V and 7 bases from J; junction bases left unmatched: 3. For the CDR3, the DNA is TGTGCCAGCTCACCAGTTACAGGGGGCAACATTCAGTACTTC. It specifies CASSPVTGGNIQYF. The full variable domain, its missing parts supplied by reference TRBV18 and TRBJ2-4, is NAGVMQNPRHLVRRRGQEARLRCSPMKGHSHVYWYRQLPEEGLKFMVYLQKENIIDESGMPKERFSAEFPKEGPSILRIQQVVRGDSAAYFCASSPVTGGNIQYFGAGTRLSVL.

This chain joins TRBV6-6 and TRBJ2-5; TRBD1 matches at 11 bases. This CDR3 has 16 residues. CDR1 is MNHNY, CDR2 SVGAGI, per germline (reference sequence). V shed 1 base, J shed 5 bases, and the junction held 6 bases outside the gene matches. The CDR3 nucleotides read TGTGCCAGCAGTTACTTTCCGGGACAGGGGGAGGAGACCCAGTACTTC. Protein: CASSYFPGQGEETQYF.

This chain joins TRBV6-5 and TRBJ2-2, with 9 positions matching TRBD1. With V trimmed by 2 bases and J by 6 bases, 1 base remained unmatched. This CDR3 contains 14 residues. Germline V gene sequence: CDR1 MNHEY, CDR2 SVGAGI. This CDR3 is CASSYTGGSGELFF. CDR3 coding DNA: TGTGCCAGCAGTTACACAGGGGGCTCCGGGGAGCTGTTTTTT.

The V gene is TRBV5-4, the J gene TRBJ2-2; weak D call: TRBD1 (6 bases). Germline CDR1 and CDR2: SGHNT and YYREEE (reference sequence). V was shortened by 4 bases and J by 0 bases, with 10 bases between the two germline ends. The CDR3 has 15 residues. In nucleotides, the CDR3 is TGTGCCAGCAGCCACGGACAGCCGAACACCGGGGAGCTGTTTTTT. Translation gives CASSHGQPNTGELFF.

The V gene is TRBV9, the J gene TRBJ2-7, with TRBD2 as a possible D gene (7 bases). Germline V gives CDR1 SGDLS, CDR2 YYNGEE. Between the trimmed V and J ends, which lost 4 bases and 4 bases, there was a span of 24 bases. The CDR3 is 17 amino acids. This chain's CDR3 is CASSPGGGAASGYEQYF. Written as DNA, the CDR3 is TGTGCCAGCAGCCCCGGAGGGGGGGCAGCCTCTGGGTACGAGCAGTACTTC.

The chain recombines TRBV9 with TRBJ2-7, with TRBD1 matching 9 bases. Per germline, CDR1 SGDLS and CDR2 YYNGEE. V dropped 1 base and J dropped 6; count of bases not matched to a gene: 8. This CDR3 comprises 15 residues. CDR3 bases: TGTGCCAGCAGCGTATCCGGGACAGGGCCCCTCGAGCAGTACTTC. Residues: CASSVSGTGPLEQYF.

The V call is TRBV5-1, the J call TRBJ2-7; possibly TRBD1 for D (5 bases). This CDR3 is built from 15 residues. Trimming stripped 0 bases from V and 3 bases from J, with 13 bases between. CDR1 is SGHRS and CDR2 is YFSETQ in the germline V gene. CDR3 nucleotides: TGCGCCAGCAGCTTGGAGGGGTCCAGCGTCTACGAGCAGTACTTC. This gives the protein CASSLEGSSVYEQYF.

This chain uses TRBV6-1 with TRBJ2-7; the D gene is possibly TRBD1 (6 bases). With 3 bases removed from V and 3 bases from J, the gap between germline ends came to 12 bases. CDR3 length: 14 residues. Per the germline V gene, CDR1 is MNHNS and CDR2 is SASEGT. In DNA, the CDR3 is TGTGCCAGCAGTGATGGGGGCCTGGGCTACGAGCAGTACTTC. Its translation: CASSDGGLGYEQYF.

The chain combines TRBV7-9 with TRBJ1-5; 12 bases agree with TRBD1. V trimming: 7 bases; J trimming: 1 base; junction bases outside the gene matches: 8. This CDR3 comprises 17 residues. In germline, CDR1 is SEHNR, CDR2 FQNEAQ (reference sequence). CDR3 loop: CASTQGQGARSNQPQHF. The CDR3 DNA reads TGTGCCAGCACCCAGGGACAGGGGGCAAGGAGCAATCAGCCCCAGCATTTT.

The rearrangement joins TRBV30 to TRBJ2-7; 12 nucleotides agree with TRBD1. Germline CDR1 GTSNPN, CDR2 SVGIG (reference sequence). V dropped 5 bases and J dropped 2; count of bases not matched to a gene: 4. The CDR3 consists of 14 residues. CDR3 nucleotides: TGTGCCTGGGGGGGGACAGGGGGCGCCTACGAGCAGTACTTC. Amino acid sequence: CAWGGTGGAYEQYF. Based on the CDR3 plus reference TRBV30 and TRBJ2-7, the full variable domain is SQTIHQWPATLVQPVGSPLSLECTVEGTSNPNLYWYRQAAGRGLQLLFYSVGIGQISSEVPQNLSASRPQDRQFILSSKKLLLSDSGFYLCAWGGTGGAYEQYFGPGTRLTVT.

The table lists this clone with a count of one. V is TRBV5-4 and J is TRBJ2-2; D is perhaps TRBD1 (5 bases). The CDR3 covers 15 residues. The V end lost 2 bases, the J end lost 1 base, and 9 bases lay between the germline ends. Germline V gene data show CDR1 as SGHNT and CDR2 as YYREEE (reference sequence). CDR3: CASSLGQGNTGELFF. In DNA, the CDR3 is TGTGCCAGCAGCTTAGGGCAGGGGAACACCGGGGAGCTGTTTTTT.

The sample holds one count of this clone. The chain carries TRBV5-4 and TRBJ1-1; perhaps TRBD1 as D (5 bases). The CDR3 spans 14 residues. Trimming stripped 2 bases from V and 2 bases from J, with 10 bases between. Germline V gene sequence: CDR1 SGHNT, CDR2 YYREEE (reference sequence). The CDR3 bases are TGTGCCAGCAGCTTACAGGCGACCAACACTGAAGCTTTCTTT. It encodes CASSLQATNTEAFF.

V and J are TRBV2 and TRBJ2-7; 7 positions agree with TRBD2. This CDR3 has 14 amino acids. Germline lookup yields CDR1 SNHLY and CDR2 FYNNEI. The V and J ends lost 6 bases and 5 bases, in that order; junction bases with no gene match: 10. CDR3 loop: CASSGLVSFHEQYF. The CDR3, as DNA: TGTGCCAGCAGCGGACTAGTTTCTTTCCACGAGCAGTACTTC.

The CDR3 DNA sequence: TGTGCCAGCAGCCAATATCCGGGACAGGGGGGGTTGGCTTTCTTT. It encodes CASSQYPGQGGLAFF. The gene calls are TRBV3-1 (or the pseudogene TRBV3-2) and TRBJ1-1, with TRBD1 identical over 11 bases. This CDR3 has 15 residues. Germline CDR1 reads LGHDT; CDR2 reads YNNKEL (reference sequence). V lost 2 bases, J lost 11 bases, and 10 bases stayed unmatched.

This CDR3 is CASRTRAGGSNEQFF. For the CDR3, the DNA is TGTGCCAGCAGAACCCGAGCGGGAGGGTCTAATGAGCAGTTCTTC. This sequence joins TRBV5-4 and TRBJ2-1; 10 nucleotides line up with TRBD2. Trimming removed 5 bases from V and 7 bases from J; junction bases left unmatched: 9. Germline CDR1 SGHNT, CDR2 YYREEE (reference sequence). This CDR3 contains 15 residues. The full variable domain, in which reference TRBV5-4 and TRBJ2-1 provide the parts outside the CDR3, is ETGVTQSPTHLIKTRGQQVTLRCSSQSGHNTVSWYQQALGQGPQFIFQYYREEENGRGNFPPRFSGLQFPNYSSELNVNALELDDSALYLCASRTRAGGSNEQFFGPGTRLTVL.

The V and J genes are TRBV30 and TRBJ1-2; possible D gene TRBD1, 6 bases. The CDR3 runs 18 residues. CDR1 is GTSNPN and CDR2 is SVGIG in the germline V gene (reference sequence). The ends were cut back, 3 bases at V and 0 bases at J, with 23 bases in the middle. CDR3 in amino acids: CAWSLTRRQGSANYGYTF. CDR3 coding DNA: TGTGCCTGGAGCCTCACACGCCGGCAGGGGAGCGCTAACTATGGCTACACCTTC. Filled out from reference TRBV30 and TRBJ1-2, the complete variable domain reads SQTIHQWPATLVQPVGSPLSLECTVEGTSNPNLYWYRQAAGRGLQLLFYSVGIGQISSEVPQNLSASRPQDRQFILSSKKLLLSDSGFYLCAWSLTRRQGSANYGYTFGSGTRLTVV.

The chain combines TRBV10-3 with TRBJ2-3; 12 nucleotides match TRBD2. CDR1 ENHRY and CDR2 SYGVKD come from the germline V gene. The CDR3 contains 14 residues. V was pared by 8 bases and J by 0 bases, with 0 bases of the junction left unmatched. Here the CDR3 DNA reads TGTGCCATCGGACTAGCGGGAAGCACAGATACGCAGTATTTT. Its translation: CAIGLAGSTDTQYF.

This chain connects TRBV30 to TRBJ2-2, with D possibly TRBD1 on 5 matching bases. CDR3 length: 15 residues. Trimming stripped 2 bases from V and 5 bases from J, with 15 bases between. Germline V gene sequence: CDR1 GTSNPN, CDR2 SVGIG (reference sequence). The CDR3 sequence: CAWSIKAKGTGELFF. The CDR3 bases are TGTGCCTGGAGTATAAAGGCGAAGGGGACCGGGGAGCTGTTTTTT.

V gene TRBV7-7 combines with J gene TRBJ2-2; 10 bases align to TRBD2. This CDR3 has 15 residues. The germline CDR1 and CDR2 sequences are SSHAT and FNYEAQ (reference sequence). CDR3 region: CASGDPSGSGGELFF. The CDR3 DNA reads as TGTGCTAGCGGGGACCCTAGCGGGAGTGGCGGGGAGCTGTTTTTT.

The gene calls are TRBV6-5 and TRBJ2-7; possible D gene TRBD1, 7 bases. CDR1 MNHEY and CDR2 SVGAGI come from the germline V gene. CDR3 size: 15 residues. V lost 6 bases, J lost 3 bases, and 18 bases lay in between. CDR3 sequence (DNA): TGTGCCAGCAGGGAGGGGGACAGACCAGACTACGAGCAGTACTTC. The encoded protein is CASREGDRPDYEQYF.

The V gene is TRBV6-2 or TRBV6-3, the J gene TRBJ2-5, with 7 nucleotides matching TRBD2. The CDR3 totals 15 residues. Germline loops: CDR1 MNHEY, CDR2 SVGEGT. After removal of 0 bases from V and 4 bases from J, the junction contained 5 bases not matched to a gene. The CDR3 nucleotides read TGTGCCAGCAGTTACTCGGGCGGGAGAGGAGAGACCCAGTACTTC. This translates into CASSYSGGRGETQYF.

The J gene is TRBJ2-3, the V gene TRBV19; maybe TRBD2 (6 bases). CDR1 and CDR2 (germline): LNHDA, SQIVND (reference sequence). This CDR3 has 14 amino acids. Trimming pared 1 base from V and 2 bases from J, leaving 7 bases between. The CDR3 nucleotides are TGTGCCAGTAGTATAGGCGGGACCACAGATACGCAGTATTTT. This encodes CASSIGGTTDTQYF.

The chain's CDR3 is CASKPGLSSYEQYF. The CDR3 DNA follows: TGTGCCAGCAAGCCGGGACTGAGCTCCTACGAGCAGTACTTC. J is TRBJ2-7 and V is TRBV6-5; a weak D match, TRBD2 (6 bases). Germline V gene sequence: CDR1 MNHEY, CDR2 SVGAGI. Trimming shortened V by 7 bases and J by 0 bases, and 13 bases separated the two germline ends. The CDR3 sequence is 14 residues long.

This sequence joins TRBV5-1 and TRBJ2-2; TRBD2 might be the D (6 bases). From germline, CDR1 is SGHRS and CDR2 YFSETQ. This CDR3 has 15 residues. V lost 1 base and J 4 bases, leaving 11 bases between the germline ends. The CDR3 spells CASSLRGTLTGELFF. The CDR3 nucleotides are TGCGCCAGCAGCTTGCGCGGGACGCTCACCGGGGAGCTGTTTTTT.

This clone was observed a single time. The chain employs TRBV7-2 and TRBJ2-7; 7 bases map to TRBD2. V was pared by 1 base and J by 4 bases, with 7 bases of the junction left unmatched. The CDR3 has 15 amino acids. Germline CDR1 and CDR2: SGHTA and FQGNSA. CDR3 in amino acids: CASSLEGGARYEQYF. CDR3 nucleotide sequence: TGTGCCAGCAGCTTAGAGGGAGGGGCGAGGTACGAGCAGTACTTC.

The rearrangement uses TRBV29-1 and TRBJ1-3; 7 positions match TRBD1. The CDR3 is 14 amino acids. Germline V lookup: CDR1 SQVTM, CDR2 ANQGSEA. V was clipped by 6 bases and J by 0 bases; unmatched bases: 5. The CDR3 loop reads CSVADRDSGNTIYF. The CDR3 nucleotides read TGCAGCGTGGCAGACAGGGACTCTGGAAACACCATATATTTT.